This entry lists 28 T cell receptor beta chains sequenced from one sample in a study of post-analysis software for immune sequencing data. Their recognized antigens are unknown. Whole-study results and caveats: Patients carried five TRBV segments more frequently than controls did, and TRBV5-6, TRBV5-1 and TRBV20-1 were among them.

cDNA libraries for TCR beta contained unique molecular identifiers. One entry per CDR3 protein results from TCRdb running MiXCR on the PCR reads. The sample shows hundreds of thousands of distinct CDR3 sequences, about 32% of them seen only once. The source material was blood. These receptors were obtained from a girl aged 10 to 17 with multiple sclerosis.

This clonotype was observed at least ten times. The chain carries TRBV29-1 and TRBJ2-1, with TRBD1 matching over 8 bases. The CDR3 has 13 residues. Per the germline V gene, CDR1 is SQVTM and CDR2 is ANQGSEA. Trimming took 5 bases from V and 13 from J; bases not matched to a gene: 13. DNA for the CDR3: TGCAGCGTTCGCTACCCGGGACAGGTCATTCAGTTCTTC. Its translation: CSVRYPGQVIQFF.

The CDR3 loop is CASSQVPPRGAFTDTQYF. In nucleotides, the CDR3 is TGTGCCAGCAGCCAAGTACCCCCTAGGGGGGCATTCACAGATACGCAGTATTTT. The J gene is TRBJ2-3, the V gene TRBV4-2; D possibly matches TRBD1 or TRBD2 (6 bases each). V was clipped by 1 base and J by 2 bases, with 19 bases between them. Germline values: CDR1 LGHNA, CDR2 YNFKEQ. This CDR3 is built from 18 residues.

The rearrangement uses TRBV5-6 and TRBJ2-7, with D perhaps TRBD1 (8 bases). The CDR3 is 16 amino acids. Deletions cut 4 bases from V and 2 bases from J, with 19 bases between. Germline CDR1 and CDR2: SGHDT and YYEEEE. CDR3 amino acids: CASSQAGGAGAYEQYF. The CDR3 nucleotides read TGTGCCAGCAGCCAAGCAGGGGGCGCGGGGGCCTACGAGCAGTACTTC.

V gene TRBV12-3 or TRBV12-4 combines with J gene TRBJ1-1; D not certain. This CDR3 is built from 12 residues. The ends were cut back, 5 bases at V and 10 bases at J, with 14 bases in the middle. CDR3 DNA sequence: TGTGCCAGCAGTCTACCCGGACCGGGAGCTTTCTTT. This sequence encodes CASSLPGPGAFF.

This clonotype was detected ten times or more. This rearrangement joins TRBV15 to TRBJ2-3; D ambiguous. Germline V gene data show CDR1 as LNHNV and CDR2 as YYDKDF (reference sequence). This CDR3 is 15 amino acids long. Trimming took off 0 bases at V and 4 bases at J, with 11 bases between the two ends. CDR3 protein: CATSRDRAGADTQYF. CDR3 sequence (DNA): TGTGCCACCAGCAGAGATAGGGCAGGCGCAGATACGCAGTATTTT.

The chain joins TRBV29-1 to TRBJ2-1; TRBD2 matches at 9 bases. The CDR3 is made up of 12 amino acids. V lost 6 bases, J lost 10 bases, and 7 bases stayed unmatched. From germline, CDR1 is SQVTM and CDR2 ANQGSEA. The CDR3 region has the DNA TGCAGCGTGACTGCGGGAGGGGACGAGCAGTTCTTC. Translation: CSVTAGGDEQFF.

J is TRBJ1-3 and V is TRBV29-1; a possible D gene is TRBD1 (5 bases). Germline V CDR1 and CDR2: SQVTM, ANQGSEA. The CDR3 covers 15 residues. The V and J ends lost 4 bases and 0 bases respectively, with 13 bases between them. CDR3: CSVATAPSSGNTIYF. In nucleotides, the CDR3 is TGCAGCGTTGCGACAGCACCTTCCTCTGGAAACACCATATATTTT.

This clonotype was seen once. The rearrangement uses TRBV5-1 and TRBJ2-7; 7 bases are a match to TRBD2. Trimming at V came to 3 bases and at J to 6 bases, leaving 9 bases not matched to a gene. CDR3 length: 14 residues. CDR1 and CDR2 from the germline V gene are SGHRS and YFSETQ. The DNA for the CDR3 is TGCGCCAGCAGCTGGGTGGGTGGGGAGGGCGAGCAGTACTTC. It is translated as CASSWVGGEGEQYF.

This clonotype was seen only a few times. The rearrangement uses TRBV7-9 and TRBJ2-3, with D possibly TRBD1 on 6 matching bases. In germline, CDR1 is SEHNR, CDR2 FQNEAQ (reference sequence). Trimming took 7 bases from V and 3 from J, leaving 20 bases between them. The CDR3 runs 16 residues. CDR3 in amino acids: CASTASNRVGTDTQYF. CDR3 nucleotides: TGTGCCAGCACCGCGTCGAACAGGGTAGGAACAGATACGCAGTATTTT.

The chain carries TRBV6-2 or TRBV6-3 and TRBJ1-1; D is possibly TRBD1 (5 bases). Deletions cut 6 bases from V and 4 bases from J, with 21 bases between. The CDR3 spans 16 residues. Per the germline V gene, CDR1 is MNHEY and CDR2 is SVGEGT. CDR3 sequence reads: CASSYDDSPRSTEAFF. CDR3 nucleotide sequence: TGTGCCAGCAGCTACGACGACAGCCCAAGGAGCACTGAAGCTTTCTTT.

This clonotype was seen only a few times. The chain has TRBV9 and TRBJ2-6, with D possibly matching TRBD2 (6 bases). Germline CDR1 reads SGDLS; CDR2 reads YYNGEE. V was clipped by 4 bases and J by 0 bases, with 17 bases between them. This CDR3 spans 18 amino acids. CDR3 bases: TGTGCCAGCAGCCCAGAGGGAGTCGGGGGCTCTGGGGCCAACGTCCTGACTTTC. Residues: CASSPEGVGGSGANVLTF.

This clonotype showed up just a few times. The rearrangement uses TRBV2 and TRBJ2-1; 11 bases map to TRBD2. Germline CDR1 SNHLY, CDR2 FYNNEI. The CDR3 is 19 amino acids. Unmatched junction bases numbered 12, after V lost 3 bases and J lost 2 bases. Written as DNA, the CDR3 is TGTGCCAGCAGTGAGGGTACGACTAGCGGGAAAAGCCCCTACAATGAGCAGTTCTTC. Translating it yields CASSEGTTSGKSPYNEQFF.

The CDR3 loop is CSARQAGSYEQYF. The CDR3 DNA reads TGCAGTGCTAGACAAGCGGGGTCCTACGAGCAGTACTTC. This chain uses TRBV20-1 with TRBJ2-7; 7 nucleotides match TRBD2. This CDR3 comprises 13 residues. Trimming cost V 2 bases and J 1 base; bases outside gene matches: 2. The V gene's germline CDR1 is DFQATT and CDR2 SNEGSKA (reference sequence).

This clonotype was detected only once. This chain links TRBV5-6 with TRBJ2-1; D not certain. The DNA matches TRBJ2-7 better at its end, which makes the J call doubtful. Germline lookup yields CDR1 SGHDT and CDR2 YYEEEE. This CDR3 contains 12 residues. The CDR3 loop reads CASSLGYNEQYF. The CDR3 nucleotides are TGTGCCAGCAGCTTGGGGTACAATGAGCAGTACTTC.

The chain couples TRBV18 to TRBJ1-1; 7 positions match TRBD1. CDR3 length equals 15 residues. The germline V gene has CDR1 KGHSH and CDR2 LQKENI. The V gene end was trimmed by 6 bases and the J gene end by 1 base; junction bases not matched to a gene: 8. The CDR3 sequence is CASSPPGQRNTEAFF. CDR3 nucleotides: TGTGCCAGCTCCCCTCCGGGACAGAGGAACACTGAAGCTTTCTTT.

The CDR3 sequence is CASSLGLAGNTEAFF. CDR3 nucleotides: TGTGCCAGCAGCTTAGGGTTGGCTGGGAACACTGAAGCTTTCTTT. The V gene is TRBV11-2, the J gene TRBJ1-1; no firm D call. The CDR3 runs to 15 residues. Germline V gene lookup returns CDR1 SGHAT and CDR2 FQNNGV. V was pared by 1 base and J by 1 base, with 10 bases between. The full variable domain, completed using reference TRBV11-2 and TRBJ1-1, is EAGVAQSPRYKIIEKRQSVAFWCNPISGHATLYWYQQILGQGPKLLIQFQNNGVVDDSQLPKDRFSAERLKGVDSTLKIQPAKLEDSAVYLCASSLGLAGNTEAFFGQGTRLTVV.

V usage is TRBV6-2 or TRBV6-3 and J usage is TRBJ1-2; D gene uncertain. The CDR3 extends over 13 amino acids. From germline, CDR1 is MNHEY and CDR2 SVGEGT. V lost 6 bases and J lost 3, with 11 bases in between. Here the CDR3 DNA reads TGTGCCAGCAGGATATCGGCCGACTATGGCTACACCTTC. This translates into CASRISADYGYTF.

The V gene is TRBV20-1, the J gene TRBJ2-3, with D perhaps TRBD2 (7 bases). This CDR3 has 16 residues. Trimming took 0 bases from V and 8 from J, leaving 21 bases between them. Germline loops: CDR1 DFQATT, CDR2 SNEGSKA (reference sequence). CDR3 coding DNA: TGCAGTGCTAGAGATCCCGGGGCGGGGGCGAAGGGTACGCAGTATTTT. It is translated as CSARDPGAGAKGTQYF.

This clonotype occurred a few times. CDR3 nucleotides: TGCAGCATAAACGACGGCGGAAATTCACCCCTCCACTTT. It encodes CSINDGGNSPLHF. The V gene is TRBV29-1, the J gene TRBJ1-6, with D unclear. Per germline, CDR1 SQVTM and CDR2 ANQGSEA. The CDR3 totals 13 residues. The ends were cut back, 8 bases at V and 7 bases at J, with 15 bases in the middle.

As DNA, the CDR3 is TGCAGTGCTAGAGATTTGGGGGACAGTCCGGGAATAGCGGCGCTTAACCAAGAGACCCAGTACTTC. Translating gives CSARDLGDSPGIAALNQETQYF. The chain links TRBV20-1 to TRBJ2-4; D possibly corresponds to TRBD1 (7 bases). The J call may be in error: the DNA end matches TRBJ2-5 better. CDR1 and CDR2 from the germline V gene are DFQATT and SNEGSKA (reference sequence). The CDR3 length is 22 residues.

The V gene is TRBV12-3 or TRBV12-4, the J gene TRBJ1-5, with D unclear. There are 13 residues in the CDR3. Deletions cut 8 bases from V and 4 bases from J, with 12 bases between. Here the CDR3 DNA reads TGTGCCAGCCGGACGGCGATAAATCAGCCCCAGCATTTT. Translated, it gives CASRTAINQPQHF.

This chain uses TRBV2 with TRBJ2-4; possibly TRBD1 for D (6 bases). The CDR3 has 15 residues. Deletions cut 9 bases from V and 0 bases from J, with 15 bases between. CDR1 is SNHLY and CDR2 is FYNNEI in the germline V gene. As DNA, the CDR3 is TGTGCCAGTAGAAGGGACACTCTAGCCAAAAACATTCAGTACTTC. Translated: CASRRDTLAKNIQYF.

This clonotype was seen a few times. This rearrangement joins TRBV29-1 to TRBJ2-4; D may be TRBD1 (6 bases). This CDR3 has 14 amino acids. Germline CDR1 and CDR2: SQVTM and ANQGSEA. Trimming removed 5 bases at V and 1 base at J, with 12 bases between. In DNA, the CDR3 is TGCAGCGTTACGGACAGTGGGGCCAAAAACATTCAGTACTTC. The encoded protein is CSVTDSGAKNIQYF.

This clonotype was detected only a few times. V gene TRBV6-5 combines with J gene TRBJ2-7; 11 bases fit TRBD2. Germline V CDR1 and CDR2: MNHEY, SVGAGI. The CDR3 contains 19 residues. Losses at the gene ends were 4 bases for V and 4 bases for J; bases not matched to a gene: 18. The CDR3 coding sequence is TGTGCCAGCAGTTCCCGCCACCCGGCTAGCGGGAGGACTAGGTACGAGCAGTACTTC. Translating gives CASSSRHPASGRTRYEQYF.

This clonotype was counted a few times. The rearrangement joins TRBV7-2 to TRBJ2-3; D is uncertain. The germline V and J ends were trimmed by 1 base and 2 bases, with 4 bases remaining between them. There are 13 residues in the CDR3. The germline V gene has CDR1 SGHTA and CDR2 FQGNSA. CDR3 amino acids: CASSLEPTDTQYF. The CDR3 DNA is TGTGCCAGCAGCTTAGAGCCCACAGATACGCAGTATTTT.

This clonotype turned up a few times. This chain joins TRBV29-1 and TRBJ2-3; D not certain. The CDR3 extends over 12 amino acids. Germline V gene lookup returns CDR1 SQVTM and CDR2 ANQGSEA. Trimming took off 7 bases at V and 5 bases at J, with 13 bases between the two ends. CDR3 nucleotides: TGCAGCGGACTCCTACGGGTAGATACGCAGTATTTT. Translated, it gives CSGLLRVDTQYF.

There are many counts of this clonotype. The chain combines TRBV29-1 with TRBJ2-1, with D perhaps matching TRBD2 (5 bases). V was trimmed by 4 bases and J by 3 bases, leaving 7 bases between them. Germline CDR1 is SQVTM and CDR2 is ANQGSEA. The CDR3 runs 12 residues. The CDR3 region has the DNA TGCAGCGTTGGAGGGTACTACAATGAGCAGTTCTTC. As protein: CSVGGYYNEQFF.

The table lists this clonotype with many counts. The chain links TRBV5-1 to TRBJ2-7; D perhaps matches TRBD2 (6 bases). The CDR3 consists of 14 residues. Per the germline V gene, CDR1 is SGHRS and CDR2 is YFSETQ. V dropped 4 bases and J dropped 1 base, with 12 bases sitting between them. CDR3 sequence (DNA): TGCGCCAGCAGCCAGGGTAGCGGATCCTACGAGCAGTACTTC. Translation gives CASSQGSGSYEQYF. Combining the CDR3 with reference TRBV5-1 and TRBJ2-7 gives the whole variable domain KAGVTQTPRYLIKTRGQQVTLSCSPISGHRSVSWYQQTPGQGLQFLFEYFSETQRNKGNFPGRFSGRQFSNSRSEMNVSTLELGDSALYLCASSQGSGSYEQYFGPGTRLTVT.